The source of this T cell receptor (beta chain) is a study of cytomegalovirus exposure and HLA in healthy donors. Repertoires were generated with immunoSEQ multiplex PCR, while TCRdb's copy carries only in-frame clones and drops some. This sample has about 220,000 clones, with over 80% found just once. V dropped 3 bases and J dropped 9 bases, with 15 bases sitting between them. The CDR3 has 14 residues. Per the germline V gene, CDR1 is LNHNV and CDR2 is YYDKDF (reference sequence). V usage is TRBV15 and J usage is TRBJ2-1; D possibly corresponds to TRBD2 (6 bases). The origin of this receptor is a woman aged 25 to 45 in good health and CMV-seropositive. Sequencing was done on a sample of PBMCs. CDR3 sequence reads: CATSSGSGEREQFF. The CDR3 DNA is TGTGCCACCAGCAGCGGCTCGGGAGAACGTGAGCAGTTCTTC.